The 8 T cell receptor beta chains below come from one sample, sequenced in a study of tumor-infiltrating lymphocytes in primary liver carcinoma. A constant-region primer primed TCR beta cDNA synthesis from about 0.55 ug of total RNA. ARM-PCR was slightly modified, and three nested multiplex PCR rounds with it gave rise to the TCR beta libraries. PCR rounds one and two used TRBV1-TRBV30 forward primers with a C-beta reverse primer for around 11 cycles each. TCRdb recomputed calls from the multiplex PCR reads with MiXCR, one row per CDR3 protein. This sample yields about 190,000 distinct CDR3 sequences, of which 85% are seen a single time; less than 20% belongs to the top ten. From unsorted bulk tissue weighing roughly 17-34 mg, DNA and RNA were co-extracted. The sample comprised tumor tissue from primary liver carcinoma. The source of these receptors is a man aged 35 to 55 with primary liver carcinoma and hepatitis B virus infection.

A word on this clonotype: The junction departs from the called germline gene at one end, perhaps through a read error. The V gene is TRBV29-1, the J gene TRBJ2-7, with D perhaps matching TRBD1 (5 bases). The CDR3 spans 14 residues. Germline-derived CDR1 and CDR2 are SQVTM and ANQGSEA. The CDR3 region is CSVVKTVTLYELYF. The DNA for the CDR3 is TGCAGCGTTGTGAAGACAGTAACGCTCTACGAGCTGTATTTC.

To note about this clonotype: The junction does not match germline at one end; this may be a read error. The chain has TRBV12-3 or TRBV12-4 and TRBJ2-7, with D perhaps matching TRBD2 (5 bases). This CDR3 comprises 13 residues. The CDR3 DNA sequence: TGTGCCTGCAGTAATAGAGGGATTAGCGAGCAGTACTTC. Its protein product is CACSNRGISEQYF.

On this clonotype: This may stem from a read error, because a much larger clone lies one nucleotide away. The gene calls are TRBV5-1 and TRBJ2-1; 10 positions agree with TRBD2. J lost 9 bases, V lost 4 bases, and 13 bases had no gene match. The germline CDR1 and CDR2 sequences are SGHRS and YFSETQ. This CDR3 contains 16 residues. Written as DNA, the CDR3 is TGCGCCAGCAGCAATGGACGGCTAGCGGGAGAGGCTGAGCAGTTCTTC. It codes for CASSNGRLAGEAEQFF.

The genes are TRBV12-3 or TRBV12-4 and TRBJ2-7, with a possible D match to TRBD1 (6 bases). V was pared by 1 base and J by 4 bases, with 20 bases between. The CDR3 contains 17 residues. CDR3 coding DNA: TGTGCCAGCAGTTTAGGATGGTGTGAGGGGGTAAGATACGAGCAGTACTTC. This codes for CASSLGWCEGVRYEQYF.

In the case of this clonotype: Being one base from a much bigger clone, this may be a read error. The chain is built from TRBV5-8 and TRBJ2-1; the D call may be TRBD1 or TRBD2 (6 bases each). Germline CDR1 SGHTS, CDR2 YDEGEE. This CDR3 contains 15 residues. The CDR3 here is CASSLTLGGYSEQFF. The CDR3 coding sequence is TGTGCCAGCAGCTTGACCCTCGGGGGCTACAGTGAGCAGTTCTTC.

A remark on this clonotype: A read error may explain this, as a much larger clone is one base away. This chain uses TRBV7-9 with TRBJ2-1, with no clear D. The germline V gene encodes CDR1 SEHNR and CDR2 FQNEAQ (reference sequence). The CDR3 has 11 amino acids. CDR3 bases: TGTGCCAGCAGCTTATTCGATGAGCACTTCTTC. Encoded protein: CASSLFDEHFF.

V and J are TRBV10-3 and TRBJ2-7; D is perhaps TRBD1 (6 bases). Germline V gene sequence: CDR1 ENHRY, CDR2 SYGVKD. V lost 3 bases and J lost 2, with 23 bases in between. The CDR3 extends over 18 amino acids. The CDR3 coding sequence is TGTGCCATCAGTGACGCATCCCTCCGGGACAATAGGGCCTACGAGCAGTACTTC. Translation gives CAISDASLRDNRAYEQYF.

This clonotype was found once. At one of its ends the junction is not consistent with the germline gene, which may arise from a read error. This chain connects TRBV6-2 or TRBV6-3 to TRBJ2-3; D possibly matches TRBD1 or TRBD2 (7 bases each). The germline gives CDR1 MNHEY, CDR2 SVGEGT. CDR3 length equals 16 residues. The CDR3 nucleotides are TGTGTCAGCAGTTACGACAGGGCGGGAGTAAGTGATACACAGTATTTT. Translated: CVSSYDRAGVSDTQYF.